These 31 T cell receptor beta chains originate from one sample sequenced in a study of T cell responses to AZD1222 COVID-19 vaccine. Profiling relied on immunoSEQ multiplex PCR, and the TCRdb table lists in-frame clones only, not all of them. The profile shows about 110,000 clones, around 86% of them singletons. The sequenced sample was peripheral blood, obtained on day 0 of AZD1222 vaccination. The receptors here all came from an adult in good health.

This chain links TRBV9 with TRBJ2-7, with a tentative D call TRBD1 (5 bases). Between the trimmed V and J ends, which lost 4 bases and 0 bases, there was a span of 11 bases. The CDR3 consists of 14 residues. Germline lookup yields CDR1 SGDLS and CDR2 YYNGEE. The CDR3 bases are TGTGCCAGCAGCCTTGACAGAAACTCCTACGAGCAGTACTTC. Its translation is CASSLDRNSYEQYF.

The chain uses TRBV2 and TRBJ2-7; 10 bases map to TRBD1. This CDR3 contains 13 residues. Germline V gene lookup returns CDR1 SNHLY and CDR2 FYNNEI. The trim removed 10 bases at V and 6 bases at J, leaving 9 bases unmatched. The CDR3 DNA follows: TGTGCCACCCGGGACAGGGGATTGAGCGAGCAGTACTTC. Encoded protein: CATRDRGLSEQYF.

The genes are TRBV19 and TRBJ1-1; D is possibly TRBD1 (6 bases). The CDR3 extends over 13 amino acids. Germline assignment: CDR1 LNHDA and CDR2 SQIVND (reference sequence). The germline V and J ends were trimmed by 6 bases and 6 bases, with 14 bases remaining between them. CDR3 protein: CASSPDGGAEAFF. The CDR3 DNA reads as TGTGCCAGTAGCCCGGACGGGGGCGCTGAAGCTTTCTTT.

The V gene is TRBV18, the J gene TRBJ1-2; D gene unclear. With 4 bases removed from V and 4 bases from J, the gap between germline ends came to 10 bases. This CDR3 contains 13 residues. CDR1 is KGHSH, CDR2 LQKENI, per germline. The CDR3 nucleotides read TGTGCCAGCTCACAAGCTGACTTCTATGGCTACACCTTC. It is translated as CASSQADFYGYTF. The complete variable domain, with remaining parts taken from reference TRBV18 and TRBJ1-2, reads NAGVMQNPRHLVRRRGQEARLRCSPMKGHSHVYWYRQLPEEGLKFMVYLQKENIIDESGMPKERFSAEFPKEGPSILRIQQVVRGDSAAYFCASSQADFYGYTFGSGTRLTVV.

The CDR3, as DNA: TGTGCCAGCACCGAGACAGGGGGACTTGCCGGCTACACCTTC. Translating gives CASTETGGLAGYTF. This chain joins TRBV6-5 and TRBJ1-2; 9 nucleotides line up with TRBD1. The V gene end was trimmed by 7 bases and the J gene end by 8 bases; junction bases not matched to a gene: 11. Germline V lookup: CDR1 MNHEY, CDR2 SVGAGI. The CDR3 is 14 residues long.

The V and J genes are TRBV2 and TRBJ2-7; TRBD1 agrees at 7 bases. The CDR3 runs to 14 residues. From germline, CDR1 is SNHLY and CDR2 FYNNEI. V was pared by 6 bases and J by 0 bases, with 5 bases of the junction left unmatched. CDR3 in amino acids: CASRGTELSYEQYF. The CDR3 DNA follows: TGTGCCAGCAGAGGGACAGAGCTCTCCTACGAGCAGTACTTC.

This rearrangement joins TRBV19 to TRBJ1-5; no definite D call. This CDR3 has 19 residues. Germline CDR1 is LNHDA and CDR2 is SQIVND (reference sequence). Trimming stripped 1 base from V and 3 bases from J, with 22 bases between. CDR3 in DNA: TGTGCCAGTAGTATAGGGAGAGGACGGCTCCAGTATTTCAATCAGCCCCAGCATTTT. Its protein is CASSIGRGRLQYFNQPQHF.

This chain connects TRBV5-6 to TRBJ1-3; D call uncertain. The CDR3 totals 15 residues. Germline assignment: CDR1 SGHDT and CDR2 YYEEEE. Trimming stripped 0 bases from V and 3 bases from J, with 10 bases between. CDR3 DNA: TGTGCCAGCAGCTTGGGGTCGGGTTATGGAAACACCATATATTTT. Translation gives CASSLGSGYGNTIYF.

This CDR3 is CASSPGRSSLGNTIYF. CDR3 DNA sequence: TGTGCCAGCTCACCAGGGCGTAGCTCTCTGGGAAACACCATATATTTT. The V and J genes are TRBV18 and TRBJ1-3; D ambiguous. This CDR3 has 16 amino acids. The germline gives CDR1 KGHSH, CDR2 LQKENI. V lost 2 bases to trimming and J lost 4 bases, with 15 bases between them.

The chain couples TRBV5-4 to TRBJ1-2, with 11 nucleotides matching TRBD1. The germline CDR1 and CDR2 sequences are SGHNT and YYREEE (reference sequence). The V and J ends lost 4 bases and 7 bases, in that order; junction bases with no gene match: 6. CDR3 size: 14 residues. The CDR3 coding sequence is TGTGCCAGCAGCCCCGGACAGGGGGCGCTTGGCTACACCTTC. It yields the protein CASSPGQGALGYTF.

This clone has just one count. The V call is TRBV19, the J call TRBJ1-1, with TRBD1 matching over 11 bases. The V segment lost 8 bases and the J segment 4 bases; nucleotides outside the gene matches: 9. In germline, CDR1 is LNHDA, CDR2 SQIVND (reference sequence). CDR3 size: 15 residues. The CDR3 reads CASYPSGTGGTEAFF. In DNA form, the CDR3 reads TGTGCCAGTTATCCTTCCGGGACAGGGGGCACTGAAGCTTTCTTT.

This clone was seen more than once but under ten times. V is TRBV5-1 and J is TRBJ2-3, with TRBD2 matching 7 bases. In germline, CDR1 is SGHRS, CDR2 YFSETQ. The CDR3 runs to 15 residues. V shed 4 bases and J 0 bases; nucleotides not matched to a gene: 5. The CDR3: CASSLAVYSTDTQYF. CDR3 nucleotides: TGCGCCAGCAGCCTAGCGGTATATAGCACAGATACGCAGTATTTT.

This chain connects TRBV6-5 to TRBJ1-6; D unclear. Germline CDR1 MNHEY, CDR2 SVGAGI. V lost 8 bases to trimming and J lost 11 bases, with 13 bases between them. CDR3 size: 12 residues. The DNA for the CDR3 is TGTGCCAGCCATGAAAGGGAAACACCCCTCCACTTT. Its protein is CASHERETPLHF.

The chain combines TRBV5-1 with TRBJ2-2, with 7 bases that match TRBD2. V shed 2 bases and J 4 bases; nucleotides not matched to a gene: 5. The CDR3 totals 15 residues. CDR1 SGHRS and CDR2 YFSETQ come from the germline V gene. The CDR3 region is CASSFGGGGTGELFF. The CDR3 nucleotides read TGCGCCAGCAGCTTCGGAGGCGGGGGCACCGGGGAGCTGTTTTTT. Drawing the rest from reference TRBV5-1 and TRBJ2-2, the complete variable domain is KAGVTQTPRYLIKTRGQQVTLSCSPISGHRSVSWYQQTPGQGLQFLFEYFSETQRNKGNFPGRFSGRQFSNSRSEMNVSTLELGDSALYLCASSFGGGGTGELFFGEGSRLTVL.

The chain has TRBV7-9 and TRBJ2-7; D not certain. Trimming left V 5 bases short and J 3 bases short, with 8 bases between. The CDR3 has 12 amino acids. The germline V gene has CDR1 SEHNR and CDR2 FQNEAQ (reference sequence). The CDR3 spells CASSPPGYEQYF. DNA of the CDR3: TGTGCCAGCAGCCCTCCGGGCTACGAGCAGTACTTC.

The chain combines TRBV7-2 with TRBJ1-1; D might be TRBD1 (5 bases). Germline V gene data show CDR1 as SGHTA and CDR2 as FQGNSA. The CDR3 consists of 14 residues. V was clipped by 1 base and J by 4 bases, with 10 bases between them. The CDR3 sequence is CASSLGREVTEAFF. The CDR3 nucleotides read TGTGCCAGCAGCTTAGGCAGGGAAGTCACTGAAGCTTTCTTT.

The chain links TRBV27 to TRBJ2-7; unclear D gene. The germline V gene encodes CDR1 MNHEY and CDR2 SMNVEV (reference sequence). The CDR3 runs 16 residues. Deletions cut 0 bases from V and 1 base from J, with 13 bases between. The CDR3 DNA is TGTGCCAGCAGTTTATCGATTACGGGCCTTTCCTACGAGCAGTACTTC. Amino acid sequence: CASSLSITGLSYEQYF.

This sequence joins TRBV3-1 (or the pseudogene TRBV3-2) and TRBJ2-7; D perhaps matches TRBD2 (5 bases). The CDR3 is 14 amino acids. Germline CDR1 LGHDT, CDR2 YNNKEL (reference sequence). V lost 4 bases to trimming and J lost 3 bases, with 13 bases between them. CDR3 loop: CASSRAGGSYEQYF. For the CDR3, the DNA is TGTGCCAGCAGCCGCGCCGGAGGTAGCTACGAGCAGTACTTC.

J is TRBJ2-1 and V is TRBV7-6, with TRBD2 identical over 9 bases. The germline gives CDR1 SGHVS, CDR2 FNYEAQ. The J segment lost 5 bases and the V segment lost 1 base, leaving 6 bases of the junction unmatched. The CDR3 is 16 residues long. The CDR3 loop reads CASSLVASGAHNEQFF. For the CDR3, the DNA is TGTGCCAGCAGCTTAGTCGCTAGCGGGGCCCACAATGAGCAGTTCTTC.

The chain is built from TRBV7-2 and TRBJ2-5; 9 bases are shared with TRBD2. CDR3 length: 17 amino acids. The germline gives CDR1 SGHTA, CDR2 FQGNSA. V lost 1 base to trimming and J lost 4 bases; unmatched junction nucleotides: 10. This CDR3 reads CASSLGGGLAGRETQYF. Written as DNA, the CDR3 is TGTGCCAGCAGCTTAGGTGGCGGGCTAGCGGGGAGAGAGACCCAGTACTTC.

This chain uses TRBV5-1 with TRBJ2-1, with D perhaps being TRBD1 or TRBD2 (5 bases each). The germline V gene encodes CDR1 SGHRS and CDR2 YFSETQ. V lost 4 bases and J 0 bases, leaving 8 bases between the germline ends. The CDR3 has 14 residues. The CDR3 loop is CASSGGPSYNEQFF. The CDR3, as DNA: TGCGCCAGCAGCGGGGGACCCTCCTACAATGAGCAGTTCTTC.

Written as DNA, the CDR3 is TGTGCCAGCTCACCCCGGGCCCAGGGCAGCTATGGCTACACCTTC. Protein sequence: CASSPRAQGSYGYTF. This chain links TRBV18 with TRBJ1-2; a possible D gene is TRBD1 (5 bases). The V gene lost 3 bases and the J gene lost 4 bases, with 15 bases spanning the gap. CDR1 is KGHSH, CDR2 LQKENI, per germline. The CDR3 contains 15 residues.

This chain connects TRBV5-5 to TRBJ1-2; D might be TRBD1 (6 bases). This CDR3 has 17 residues. V was shortened by 4 bases and J by 2 bases, with 21 bases between the two germline ends. CDR1 and CDR2 (germline): SGHKS, YYEKEE (reference sequence). This CDR3 reads CASSSGGVGASNYGYTF. CDR3 DNA: TGTGCCAGCAGCAGCGGTGGGGTGGGGGCGTCGAACTATGGCTACACCTTC.

This chain links TRBV19 with TRBJ1-1; D is ambiguous. The CDR3 is 11 residues long. The V and J ends lost 5 bases and 4 bases respectively, with 5 bases between them. CDR1 is LNHDA and CDR2 is SQIVND in the germline V gene (reference sequence). Here the CDR3 reads CASSYGTEAFF. The CDR3 bases are TGTGCCAGTAGTTATGGCACTGAAGCTTTCTTT. Based on the CDR3 plus reference TRBV19 and TRBJ1-1, the full variable domain is DGGITQSPKYLFRKEGQNVTLSCEQNLNHDAMYWYRQDPGQGLRLIYYSQIVNDFQKGDIAEGYSVSREKKESFPLTVTSAQKNPTAFYLCASSYGTEAFFGQGTRLTVV.

The chain uses TRBV3-1 (or the pseudogene TRBV3-2) and TRBJ1-2; TRBD1 aligns across 9 bases. Unmatched junction bases numbered 5, after V lost 6 bases and J lost 6 bases. Germline CDR1 LGHDT, CDR2 YNNKEL (reference sequence). CDR3 size: 13 residues. The CDR3: CASRRGQGNGYTF. The CDR3 DNA reads as TGTGCCAGCAGGAGGGGACAGGGCAATGGCTACACCTTC.

V and J are TRBV7-9 and TRBJ2-7; 7 nucleotides agree with TRBD1. The length of the CDR3 is 15 residues. V was clipped by 0 bases and J by 4 bases; unmatched bases: 6. CDR1 and CDR2 (germline): SEHNR, FQNEAQ (reference sequence). CDR3: CASSLAGTEAYEQYF. The CDR3 nucleotides read TGTGCCAGCAGCTTAGCCGGGACAGAAGCTTACGAGCAGTACTTC.

This clone was detected only a few times. This rearrangement joins TRBV7-2 to TRBJ2-7, with 7 bases aligning to TRBD1. This CDR3 has 19 residues. The germline CDR1 and CDR2 sequences are SGHTA and FQGNSA. V shed 4 bases and J 0 bases; nucleotides not matched to a gene: 18. The CDR3 coding sequence is TGTGCCAGCAGCTCGACCGGTCGCACAGGGGTGGGAGTCTCCTACGAGCAGTACTTC. Protein product: CASSSTGRTGVGVSYEQYF.

V is TRBV27 and J is TRBJ1-2; D is unclear. V was clipped by 3 bases and J by 8 bases, with 19 bases between them. The CDR3 consists of 15 residues. Germline V gives CDR1 MNHEY, CDR2 SMNVEV (reference sequence). CDR3 protein: CASSFIPRRPGGYTF. Written as DNA, the CDR3 is TGTGCCAGCAGTTTCATTCCGCGGAGGCCGGGGGGCTACACCTTC.

This clone has just one count. The genes are TRBV7-2 and TRBJ2-7, with D perhaps TRBD1 (6 bases). V was trimmed by 3 bases and J by 3 bases, leaving 15 bases between them. CDR3 length equals 15 residues. Germline V gene sequence: CDR1 SGHTA, CDR2 FQGNSA. CDR3 sequence reads: CASSFATGLGYEQYF. The CDR3 DNA is TGTGCCAGCAGCTTTGCGACAGGATTGGGCTACGAGCAGTACTTC.

The genes are TRBV12-3 or TRBV12-4 and TRBJ1-3; D not resolved. The ends were cut back, 10 bases at V and 10 bases at J, with 17 bases in the middle. This CDR3 comprises 12 residues. The CDR3 DNA sequence: TGTGCCACCCAATTGTCGGGAACGACCATATATTTT. Amino acid sequence: CATQLSGTTIYF.

This clone occurred a few times. The CDR3 is CASSLGQGTEAFF. The CDR3 DNA follows: TGTGCCAGCAGTCTGGGACAGGGAACTGAAGCTTTCTTT. The V call is TRBV12-3 or TRBV12-4, the J call TRBJ1-1; 9 positions match TRBD1. J lost 5 bases, V lost 5 bases, and 3 bases had no gene match. The CDR3 has 13 residues.